This T cell receptor beta chain was recovered during a study of cytomegalovirus exposure and HLA in healthy donors. Amplification used 60 Vbeta primers and 13 Jbeta primers. The protocol was immunoSEQ multiplex PCR, while the TCRdb copy is restricted to in-frame clones and leaves out a portion. The sample includes 60,000 to 70,000 clones, 65% to 85% of them seen just once. Study-level results: The later analysis indicated that the majority of CMV-associated TCR beta chains appeared HLA-restricted. TCR beta chain V- and J-gene trimming was linked, in a later analysis, to a missense variant in DCLRE1C.

The CDR3 has 16 amino acids. CDR1 MNHEY and CDR2 SVGAGI come from the germline V gene. Between the trimmed V and J ends, which lost 1 base and 1 base, there was a span of 14 bases. Notes on this clone: Its specificity is not known.

The V and J genes are TRBV6-5 and TRBJ2-7; D is perhaps TRBD1 (5 bases). The specimen was PBMCs. The sequence was obtained from a woman aged 30 to 39 in good health and CMV-seronegative. CDR3 protein: CASSYYPLQGSYEQYF. DNA for the CDR3: TGTGCCAGCAGTTACTACCCTCTGCAGGGATCCTACGAGCAGTACTTC.